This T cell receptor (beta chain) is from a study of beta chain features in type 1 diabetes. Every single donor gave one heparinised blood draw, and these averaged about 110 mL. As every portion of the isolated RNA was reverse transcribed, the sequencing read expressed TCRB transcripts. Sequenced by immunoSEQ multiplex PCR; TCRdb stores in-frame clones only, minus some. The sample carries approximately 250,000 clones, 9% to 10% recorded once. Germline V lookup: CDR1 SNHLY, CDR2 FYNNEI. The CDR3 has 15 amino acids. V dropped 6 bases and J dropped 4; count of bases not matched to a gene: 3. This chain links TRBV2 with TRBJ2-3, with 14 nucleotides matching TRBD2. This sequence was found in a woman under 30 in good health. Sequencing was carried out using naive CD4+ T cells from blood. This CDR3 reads CASSLGLAGADTQYF. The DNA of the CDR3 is TGTGCCAGCAGCCTGGGACTAGCGGGAGCAGATACGCAGTATTTT.